The 27 T cell receptor beta chains given below trace back to one sample, sequenced in a study of CD8 T cells in ankylosing spondylitis. TCRdb recomputed calls from the 5' RACE reads with MiXCR, one row per CDR3 protein. In the table there are roughly 230,000 distinct CDR3 sequences, 8% to 9% of which are singletons. Sequenced input: blood, either unsorted or a sorted T cell fraction (not recorded which). The receptors were sampled from a female donor with ankylosing spondylitis or in good health (not recorded which).

This clonotype was detected only a few times. The chain uses TRBV6-6 and TRBJ2-7, with TRBD2 identical over 11 bases. Germline assignment: CDR1 MNHNY and CDR2 SVGAGI (reference sequence). The CDR3 sequence is 19 residues long. V was clipped by 4 bases and J by 0 bases; unmatched bases: 14. In nucleotides, the CDR3 is TGTGCCAGCAGTTTGGGAAGGCTAGCGGGAGGCCTTGTCTCCTACGAGCAGTACTTC. This sequence encodes CASSLGRLAGGLVSYEQYF.

There are many counts of this clonotype. J is TRBJ2-7 and V is TRBV7-8; 11 positions agree with TRBD2. CDR1 is SGHVS, CDR2 FQNEAQ, per germline. The CDR3 contains 13 residues. The J segment lost 6 bases and the V segment lost 4 bases, leaving 2 bases of the junction unmatched. Here the CDR3 DNA reads TGTGCCAGCAGCTGGGGGACTAGCGGCGAGCAGTACTTC. Its translation is CASSWGTSGEQYF.

The chain joins TRBV11-2 to TRBJ2-3, with TRBD1 as a possible D gene (6 bases). This CDR3 spans 15 amino acids. The V gene lost 5 bases and the J gene lost 0 bases, with 12 bases spanning the gap. Looked up from germline, CDR1 is SGHAT and CDR2 is FQNNGV. This chain's CDR3 is CASSTTGLSTDTQYF. Written as DNA, the CDR3 is TGTGCCAGCAGCACGACAGGTCTTAGCACAGATACGCAGTATTTT. Full variable domain (remainder filled in from reference TRBV11-2 and TRBJ2-3): EAGVAQSPRYKIIEKRQSVAFWCNPISGHATLYWYQQILGQGPKLLIQFQNNGVVDDSQLPKDRFSAERLKGVDSTLKIQPAKLEDSAVYLCASSTTGLSTDTQYFGPGTRLTVL.

There are many counts of this clonotype. The rearrangement joins TRBV5-1 to TRBJ1-3, with unresolved D. The CDR3 spans 15 residues. The V gene lost 2 bases and the J gene lost 6 bases, with 15 bases spanning the gap. Per the germline V gene, CDR1 is SGHRS and CDR2 is YFSETQ. The CDR3 loop is CASSLGFLNENTIYF. Written as DNA, the CDR3 is TGCGCCAGCAGCTTAGGGTTTCTGAATGAAAACACCATATATTTT.

This clonotype occurred a few times. DNA of the CDR3: TGTGCCAGCGCCGGAGGGGCCGGGGGCGCGTGGGAGCAGTACTTC. This encodes CASAGGAGGAWEQYF. The chain employs TRBV7-9 and TRBJ2-7, with D perhaps assigned TRBD1 or TRBD2 (6 bases each). This CDR3 spans 15 amino acids. The V gene lost 8 bases and the J gene lost 7 bases, with 24 bases spanning the gap. Germline-derived CDR1 and CDR2 are SEHNR and FQNEAQ (reference sequence).

Many counts were recorded for this clonotype. The J gene is TRBJ2-2, the V gene TRBV12-3 or TRBV12-4; 11 bases map to TRBD1. The CDR3 has 15 residues. V dropped 7 bases and J dropped 4; count of bases not matched to a gene: 5. The DNA for the CDR3 is TGTGCCAGCATCCGGACAGGGGGCATCACCGGGGAGCTGTTTTTT. Translating gives CASIRTGGITGELFF.

Ten or more counts support this clonotype. The chain employs TRBV6-5 and TRBJ1-4, with a possible D match to TRBD1 (5 bases). The V end lost 6 bases, the J end lost 8 bases, and 16 bases lay between the germline ends. Looked up from germline, CDR1 is MNHEY and CDR2 is SVGAGI. The CDR3 sequence is 14 residues long. DNA of the CDR3: TGTGCCAGCAGCCCTGGGGCACCTAGAGAAAAACTGTTTTTT. It encodes CASSPGAPREKLFF.

There are many counts of this clonotype. The chain uses TRBV6-5 and TRBJ1-6; no clear D gene. V lost 0 bases, J lost 5 bases, and 14 bases lay in between. The germline CDR1 and CDR2 sequences are MNHEY and SVGAGI. The CDR3 has 17 residues. Here the CDR3 DNA reads TGTGCCAGCAGTTACTCCTTCCGCAAGGGAGATAATTCACCCCTCCACTTT. It is translated as CASSYSFRKGDNSPLHF.

In this sample, this clonotype turned up a few times. This sequence joins TRBV19 and TRBJ2-5; 8 bases match TRBD2. Germline CDR1 reads LNHDA; CDR2 reads SQIVND (reference sequence). V was clipped by 9 bases and J by 5 bases; unmatched bases: 14. The CDR3 runs 15 residues. This CDR3 is CASSLGLAFVETQYF. CDR3 nucleotides: TGTGCCAGCAGCTTAGGACTAGCCTTCGTGGAGACCCAGTACTTC.

This clonotype was detected many times. The chain couples TRBV7-8 to TRBJ1-2; D is undetermined. The V and J ends lost 0 bases and 1 base respectively, with 12 bases between them. The CDR3 is 16 amino acids. Germline V gene lookup returns CDR1 SGHVS and CDR2 FQNEAQ. In nucleotides, the CDR3 is TGTGCCAGCAGCTTAGCGTCCGGCAGAATTAACTATGGCTACACCTTC. Amino acid sequence: CASSLASGRINYGYTF.

This clonotype was detected ten times or more. This chain connects TRBV7-9 to TRBJ2-2; the D gene is possibly TRBD2 (5 bases). Germline-derived CDR1 and CDR2 are SEHNR and FQNEAQ (reference sequence). V was trimmed by 1 base and J by 2 bases, leaving 11 bases between them. The CDR3 runs to 16 residues. This CDR3 reads CASSLDRTYNTGELFF. The CDR3 nucleotides read TGTGCCAGCAGCTTAGACCGGACTTATAACACCGGGGAGCTGTTTTTT.

At least ten counts were recorded for this clonotype. This chain joins TRBV12-1 and TRBJ1-5. TRBV12-1 is a recognized pseudogene. CDR3 length equals 17 residues. CDR3 DNA: TGTGCCAGCAGCTTTGCGGATCCGGGACTTCTGGGACAGCCCCAGCATTTT. Amino acids: CASSFADPGLLGQPQHF.

At least ten counts were recorded for this clonotype. The rearrangement uses TRBV28 and TRBJ2-5; tentatively, D is TRBD1 (9 bases). Between the trimmed V and J ends, which lost 6 bases and 1 base, there was a span of 18 bases. The germline V gene has CDR1 MDHEN and CDR2 SYDVKM. CDR3 length equals 16 residues. CDR3 coding DNA: TGTGCCAGCAGAACAGGGGGCGCGGGGGGCCAAGAGACCCAGTACTTC. It codes for CASRTGGAGGQETQYF.

This clonotype was observed at least ten times. V is TRBV3-1 and J is TRBJ2-3; maybe TRBD2 (5 bases). Looked up from germline, CDR1 is LGHDT and CDR2 is YNNKEL (reference sequence). Trimming removed 4 bases at V and 5 bases at J, with 10 bases between. This CDR3 is 13 amino acids long. CDR3 in amino acids: CASSPRVEDTQYF. The CDR3 DNA follows: TGTGCCAGCAGCCCGCGGGTTGAAGATACGCAGTATTTT.

Ten or more counts support this clonotype. The V gene is TRBV20-1, the J gene TRBJ2-6; the D is unclear. The CDR3 loop spans 14 amino acids. The V end lost 5 bases, the J end lost 3 bases, and 11 bases lay between the germline ends. CDR1 is DFQATT and CDR2 is SNEGSKA in the germline V gene (reference sequence). The CDR3 coding sequence is TGCAGTGCTTCAAGGAGTGTTGGGGCCAACGTCCTGACTTTC. Translated, it gives CSASRSVGANVLTF.

This clonotype appeared many times. The chain links TRBV5-1 to TRBJ2-7; 9 nucleotides agree with TRBD1. The junction had 12 bases not matched to a gene; V was cut back by 5 bases and J by 6 bases. The germline CDR1 and CDR2 sequences are SGHRS and YFSETQ. The length of the CDR3 is 15 residues. The CDR3 region is CASSRTGTGIAEQYF. CDR3 sequence (DNA): TGCGCCAGCAGTCGGACCGGGACAGGGATCGCCGAGCAGTACTTC.

This clonotype has just one count. A junction end diverges from the germline sequence, so it may reflect a read error. J is TRBJ2-2 and V is TRBV9; TRBD2 agrees at 7 bases. The CDR3 is 15 residues long. Germline CDR1 is SGDLS and CDR2 is YYNGEE. In DNA, the CDR3 is TGTACCAGCAGCGTTCTAGCGGCGAACACCGGGGAGCTGTTTTTT. It translates to CTSSVLAANTGELFF.

CDR3 amino acids: CASSLGPGQPYEQYF. The CDR3 DNA reads as TGCGCCAGCAGCTTGGGACCCGGGCAGCCCTACGAGCAGTACTTC. The genes are TRBV5-1 and TRBJ2-7; D remains unclear. Per the germline V gene, CDR1 is SGHRS and CDR2 is YFSETQ. V was cut by 0 bases and J by 2 bases, with 12 bases left in between. The CDR3 is made up of 15 amino acids.

This clonotype was found many times. CDR3 DNA: TGTGCCAGCAACGGGAGATACGGGGAGCTGTTTTTT. Translation: CASNGRYGELFF. The chain uses TRBV25-1 and TRBJ2-2; D possibly corresponds to TRBD2 (6 bases). Germline CDR1 and CDR2: MGHDK and SYGVNS. Trimming pared 7 bases from V and 7 bases from J, leaving 10 bases between. The CDR3 totals 12 residues. The full variable domain, its missing parts supplied by reference TRBV25-1 and TRBJ2-2, is EADIYQTPRYLVIGTGKKITLECSQTMGHDKMYWYQQDPGMELHLIHYSYGVNSTEKGDLSSESTVSRIRTEHFPLTLESARPSHTSQYLCASNGRYGELFFGEGSRLTVL.

At least ten counts were recorded for this clonotype. Mismatch with germline at one junction end may stem from a read error. The chain carries TRBV5-1 and TRBJ1-1; the match to TRBD1 covers 8 bases. This CDR3 is built from 15 residues. CDR1 SGHRS and CDR2 YFSETQ come from the germline V gene. CDR3 DNA: TGCGCCAGCAGCTTGGTGCAGACAGGGGACACAGAAGCTTTCTTT. This translates into CASSLVQTGDTEAFF. The full variable domain, with the rest looked up from reference TRBV5-1 and TRBJ1-1, is KAGVTQTPRYLIKTRGQQVTLSCSPISGHRSVSWYQQTPGQGLQFLFEYFSETQRNKGNFPGRFSGRQFSNSRSEMNVSTLELGDSALYLCASSLVQTGDTEAFFGQGTRLTVV.

The genes are TRBV20-1 and TRBJ2-1, with 9 bases identical to TRBD2. Germline V CDR1 and CDR2: DFQATT, SNEGSKA (reference sequence). This CDR3 has 15 amino acids. Trimming cost V 3 bases and J 7 bases; bases outside gene matches: 10. The CDR3 coding sequence is TGCAGTGCTAGTTCCGGAGCGGGAGGCGGAAATGAGCAGTTCTTC. Protein product: CSASSGAGGGNEQFF.

This clonotype came up many times. V and J are TRBV6-6 and TRBJ2-7, with a weak D call TRBD1 (6 bases). Germline CDR1 and CDR2: MNHNY and SVGAGI (reference sequence). CDR3 length equals 14 residues. The V gene lost 6 bases and the J gene lost 2 bases, with 14 bases spanning the gap. CDR3 protein: CASSLQGSTYEQYF. The CDR3 DNA follows: TGTGCCAGCAGCCTACAGGGTAGCACCTACGAGCAGTACTTC.

This clonotype was detected ten times or more. This chain joins TRBV6-2 or TRBV6-3 and TRBJ2-1; 8 bases are shared with TRBD1. The CDR3 is made up of 17 amino acids. Trimming at V came to 5 bases and at J to 1 base, leaving 10 bases not matched to a gene. Germline V gene sequence: CDR1 MNHEY, CDR2 SVGEGT. The CDR3 loop is CASSTPGGHGSYNEQFF. CDR3 sequence (DNA): TGTGCCAGCAGTACGCCAGGGGGCCATGGGTCCTACAATGAGCAGTTCTTC.

At least ten counts were recorded for this clonotype. The V call is TRBV12-3 or TRBV12-4, the J call TRBJ2-2, with 13 bases fitting TRBD2. J was trimmed by 6 bases and V by 5 bases; bases with no gene match: 3. The CDR3 has 15 residues. The DNA for the CDR3 is TGTGCCAGCAGTATCACTAGCGGGAGGGCCGGGGAGCTGTTTTTT. Translated: CASSITSGRAGELFF.

This clonotype showed up many times. This chain connects TRBV4-3 to TRBJ1-4, with a tentative D call TRBD1 (5 bases). V lost 1 base and J lost 7, with 16 bases in between. Per the germline V gene, CDR1 is LGHNA and CDR2 is YSLEER. There are 16 residues in the CDR3. CDR3 nucleotides: TGCGCCAGCAGCCAAGTTGGACGGGGGGAAGTTGAAAAACTGTTTTTT. Amino acid sequence: CASSQVGRGEVEKLFF.

This clonotype was counted ten times or more. The V gene is TRBV20-1, the J gene TRBJ2-7, with 13 bases fitting TRBD2. The germline V gene has CDR1 DFQATT and CDR2 SNEGSKA (reference sequence). The V gene end was trimmed by 3 bases and the J gene end by 2 bases; junction bases not matched to a gene: 4. This CDR3 has 15 residues. The CDR3 DNA reads TGCAGTGCTAGTCGGACTAGCGGGGGCACCTACGAGCAGTACTTC. This translates into CSASRTSGGTYEQYF.

Many counts were recorded for this clonotype. The chain joins TRBV20-1 to TRBJ2-6; D possibly matches TRBD1 or TRBD2 (6 bases each). V gave up 1 base and J gave up 3 bases, with 10 bases separating them. Germline V gene data show CDR1 as DFQATT and CDR2 as SNEGSKA (reference sequence). The length of the CDR3 is 15 residues. The CDR3 sequence: CSARVGGLGANVLTF. The CDR3 DNA sequence: TGCAGTGCTAGAGTCGGGGGCCTTGGGGCCAACGTCCTGACTTTC.